The clone carrying this TCR beta chain was detected only a few times. This CDR3 comprises 14 residues. The germline V and J ends were trimmed by 1 base and 10 bases, with 11 bases remaining between them. Germline-derived CDR1 and CDR2 are LGHNT and FRNRAP. The source of the sample is a study of blood T cell repertoires in COVID-19. Study background: Recovery among Cohort 3 donors was established by two negative PCRs, clearance, or symptom resolution.

Recruitment covered about 25 US areas and drew participants whose ages spanned roughly 18 to 90 years. Method: immunoSEQ multiplex PCR; TCRdb's copy keeps in-frame clones and lacks some. The table shows under 200,000 clones, with 65% to 80% occurring only once. This chain joins TRBV12-5 and TRBJ1-6; D perhaps matches TRBD1 (5 bases). The sample comprised PBMCs or T cells enriched from blood (not recorded which). The receptor comes from a woman aged 70-85 years in a cohort exposed to, infected with or recovered from COVID-19 (not recorded which). The CDR3: CASGLGGAGSPLHF. The CDR3 coding sequence is TGTGCTAGTGGTTTGGGTGGGGCTGGATCACCCCTCCACTTT.